Below, 23 T cell receptor beta chains from the same sample are listed, as sequenced in a study of blood T cell repertoires in COVID-19. Profiling relied on immunoSEQ multiplex PCR, and the TCRdb table lists in-frame clones only, not all of them. The sample carries 130,000 to 150,000 clones, approximately 90% recorded once. Sequenced input: PBMCs or T cells enriched from blood (not recorded which). The receptors derive from a woman younger than 45 with acute COVID-19.

The chain couples TRBV4-1 to TRBJ2-7, with D perhaps matching TRBD1 (5 bases). Germline V gene lookup returns CDR1 MGHRA and CDR2 YSYEKL. Trimming removed 1 base from V and 2 bases from J, with 15 bases in between. CDR3 length: 16 amino acids. The CDR3 loop reads CASSQAPTAWAYEQYF. The CDR3, as DNA: TGCGCCAGCAGCCAAGCCCCGACAGCTTGGGCCTACGAGCAGTACTTC.

The chain couples TRBV6-5 to TRBJ2-2; D is perhaps TRBD1 (5 bases). Trimming took 6 bases from V and 1 from J, leaving 12 bases between them. Germline values: CDR1 MNHEY, CDR2 SVGAGI. The CDR3 has 15 amino acids. The CDR3 DNA reads as TGTGCCAGCAGCCTTGGGCAGGGGAACACCGGGGAGCTGTTTTTT. Residues: CASSLGQGNTGELFF.

Points on this clone: Within the sample, other DNA sequences also encode this same CDR3. This rearrangement joins TRBV9 to TRBJ2-1; D is ambiguous. CDR1 is SGDLS and CDR2 is YYNGEE in the germline V gene. V dropped 0 bases and J dropped 3 bases, with 7 bases sitting between them. The CDR3 is 14 residues long. CDR3 sequence: CASSVASGYNEQFF. CDR3 in DNA: TGTGCCAGCAGCGTAGCTTCAGGCTACAATGAGCAGTTCTTC.

The gene calls are TRBV6-5 and TRBJ1-4, with a tentative D call TRBD1 (5 bases). The CDR3 has 12 residues. Trimming took 6 bases from V and 7 from J, leaving 9 bases between them. Germline V gives CDR1 MNHEY, CDR2 SVGAGI. CDR3 DNA sequence: TGTGCCAGCAGCTGGCAGGGTGAAAAACTGTTTTTT. This sequence encodes CASSWQGEKLFF.

V gene TRBV18 combines with J gene TRBJ2-2; no clear D. Trimming took 0 bases from V and 1 from J, leaving 6 bases between them. This CDR3 is 15 amino acids long. Germline CDR1 and CDR2: KGHSH and LQKENI. The chain's CDR3 is CASSPPTGNTGELFF. The CDR3 DNA follows: TGTGCCAGCTCACCACCAACCGGGAACACCGGGGAGCTGTTTTTT.

The genes are TRBV27 and TRBJ2-2, with 8 bases matching TRBD2. CDR1 and CDR2 from the germline V gene are MNHEY and SMNVEV (reference sequence). The CDR3 extends over 15 amino acids. Germline trimming cut 5 bases from V and 5 bases from J; bases unmatched to any gene: 7. CDR3: CASSLPASGTGELFF. CDR3 sequence (DNA): TGTGCCAGCAGTCTCCCGGCTAGCGGGACCGGGGAGCTGTTTTTT.

The count of this clone is one. This rearrangement joins TRBV2 to TRBJ2-3; 8 positions match TRBD1. In germline, CDR1 is SNHLY, CDR2 FYNNEI. This CDR3 has 15 residues. Unmatched junction bases numbered 6, after V lost 6 bases and J lost 1 base. CDR3 DNA: TGTGCCAGCAGCAGACAGGGGCAGGGCACAGATACGCAGTATTTT. Amino acid sequence: CASSRQGQGTDTQYF.

The rearrangement links TRBV18 to TRBJ2-7; 9 nucleotides match TRBD1. The CDR3 runs 15 residues. V gave up 2 bases and J gave up 4 bases; unmatched junction bases: 6. The germline CDR1 and CDR2 sequences are KGHSH and LQKENI. The CDR3: CASSPDGQGLYEQYF. The CDR3, as DNA: TGTGCCAGCTCACCAGACGGACAGGGGTTATACGAGCAGTACTTC.

This clone has a handful of counts. CDR3 in DNA: TGTGCCTGGAACAAAAAGGGGAATCAGCCCCAGCATTTT. This encodes CAWNKKGNQPQHF. This chain uses TRBV30 with TRBJ1-5, with D perhaps matching TRBD1 (5 bases). Trimming stripped 4 bases from V and 4 bases from J, with 11 bases between. In germline, CDR1 is GTSNPN, CDR2 SVGIG (reference sequence). This CDR3 is 13 amino acids long.

The J gene is TRBJ2-7, the V gene TRBV19; D might be TRBD1 (6 bases). The ends were cut back, 5 bases at V and 2 bases at J, with 10 bases in the middle. This CDR3 spans 13 amino acids. Germline CDR1 and CDR2: LNHDA and SQIVND (reference sequence). Written as DNA, the CDR3 is TGTGCCAGTAGTCACGGACAGACCTACGAGCAGTACTTC. Its protein product is CASSHGQTYEQYF.

Comments on this clone: This sample also contains other DNA sequences that code for the same CDR3. The rearrangement uses TRBV7-9 and TRBJ1-1, with D uncertain. The CDR3 has 14 amino acids. Germline V gene lookup returns CDR1 SEHNR and CDR2 FQNEAQ (reference sequence). V lost 5 bases to trimming and J lost 1 base, with 11 bases between them. As DNA, the CDR3 is TGTGCCAGCAGCCCCCGCACGGGGAACACTGAAGCTTTCTTT. This codes for CASSPRTGNTEAFF.

This clone was seen a single time. The V gene is TRBV5-4, the J gene TRBJ2-3; 10 nucleotides agree with TRBD2. Looked up from germline, CDR1 is SGHNT and CDR2 is YYREEE (reference sequence). V lost 4 bases and J lost 4; bases outside the gene matches: 12. The length of the CDR3 is 17 residues. The CDR3 here is CASSQTSGRVSSDTQYF. In DNA form, the CDR3 reads TGTGCCAGCAGCCAGACTAGCGGGCGCGTGTCATCAGATACGCAGTATTTT.

This chain uses TRBV7-3 with TRBJ2-3; 8 nucleotides align to TRBD2. CDR1 SGHTA and CDR2 FQGTGA come from the germline V gene. V shed 3 bases, J shed 6 bases, and the junction held 8 bases outside the gene matches. The CDR3 contains 15 residues. CDR3 coding DNA: TGTGCCAGCAGCTTCTACGGACTAGCCGGGGATACGCAGTATTTT. As protein: CASSFYGLAGDTQYF. The whole variable domain, filled in from reference TRBV7-3 and TRBJ2-3, reads GAGVSQTPSNKVTEKGKYVELRCDPISGHTALYWYRQSLGQGPEFLIYFQGTGAADDSGLPNDRFFAVRPEGSVSTLKIQRTERGDSAVYLCASSFYGLAGDTQYFGPGTRLTVL.

The chain uses TRBV28 and TRBJ2-7; TRBD2 matches 7 bases. Germline V lookup: CDR1 MDHEN, CDR2 SYDVKM. Germline trimming cut 7 bases from V and 2 bases from J; bases unmatched to any gene: 11. The CDR3 loop spans 15 amino acids. CDR3 in DNA: TGTGCCAGCACCCTTCTTGGGGAGGGCCCCTACGAGCAGTACTTC. Protein product: CASTLLGEGPYEQYF.

The chain links TRBV5-4 to TRBJ2-1, with D perhaps TRBD2 (6 bases). Trimming removed 0 bases from V and 1 base from J, with 8 bases in between. CDR1 and CDR2 (germline): SGHNT, YYREEE (reference sequence). The CDR3 totals 15 residues. The CDR3 reads CASSLAAGSYNEQFF. CDR3 nucleotides: TGTGCCAGCAGCTTGGCCGCGGGGTCCTACAATGAGCAGTTCTTC. The whole variable domain, remainder taken from reference TRBV5-4 and TRBJ2-1, is ETGVTQSPTHLIKTRGQQVTLRCSSQSGHNTVSWYQQALGQGPQFIFQYYREEENGRGNFPPRFSGLQFPNYSSELNVNALELDDSALYLCASSLAAGSYNEQFFGPGTRLTVL.

The rearrangement joins TRBV7-9 to TRBJ1-1, with 8 bases fitting TRBD1. Germline V lookup: CDR1 SEHNR, CDR2 FQNEAQ (reference sequence). CDR3 size: 14 residues. With 5 bases clipped from V and 4 bases from J, the junction kept 6 bases outside the gene matches. CDR3 nucleotides: TGTGCCAGCAGCCTTCCGGACAGGGCCACTGAAGCTTTCTTT. It is translated as CASSLPDRATEAFF.

The chain joins TRBV11-2 to TRBJ1-2; D is uncertain. This CDR3 is built from 13 residues. The germline V gene has CDR1 SGHAT and CDR2 FQNNGV. V was clipped by 5 bases and J by 3 bases, with 10 bases between them. The CDR3 is CASSLDIDYGYTF. CDR3 DNA: TGTGCCAGCAGCCTTGACATCGACTATGGCTACACCTTC.

The rearrangement links TRBV7-2 to TRBJ2-5; TRBD2 aligns across 7 bases. The ends lost 1 base at V and 2 bases at J; junction bases unmatched: 7. The CDR3 spans 16 residues. CDR1 SGHTA and CDR2 FQGNSA come from the germline V gene. CDR3 DNA sequence: TGTGCCAGCAGCTTAGTACCACGTAGCGGGCAAGAGACCCAGTACTTC. This sequence encodes CASSLVPRSGQETQYF.

The chain employs TRBV5-1 and TRBJ2-1; D remains ambiguous. The V and J ends lost 0 bases and 5 bases respectively, with 9 bases between them. CDR1 and CDR2 (germline): SGHRS, YFSETQ. This CDR3 comprises 14 residues. CDR3 sequence: CASSLGPPNNEQFF. The DNA of the CDR3 is TGCGCCAGCAGCTTGGGGCCTCCGAACAATGAGCAGTTCTTC. Combining the CDR3 with reference TRBV5-1 and TRBJ2-1 gives the whole variable domain KAGVTQTPRYLIKTRGQQVTLSCSPISGHRSVSWYQQTPGQGLQFLFEYFSETQRNKGNFPGRFSGRQFSNSRSEMNVSTLELGDSALYLCASSLGPPNNEQFFGPGTRLTVL.

The table lists this clone with a count of one. This rearrangement joins TRBV6-5 to TRBJ1-1; D uncertain. V was cut by 6 bases and J by 7 bases, with 12 bases left in between. Germline V gives CDR1 MNHEY, CDR2 SVGAGI. The CDR3 totals 12 residues. The CDR3 loop reads CASRTGNLEAFF. The CDR3 DNA follows: TGTGCCAGCAGGACCGGGAACCTTGAAGCTTTCTTT.

This clone was detected a few times. This chain connects TRBV28 to TRBJ2-7, with D possibly matching TRBD2 (5 bases). This CDR3 is built from 15 residues. The ends were cut back, 5 bases at V and 3 bases at J, with 17 bases in the middle. The germline V gene encodes CDR1 MDHEN and CDR2 SYDVKM. The CDR3 nucleotides are TGTGCCAGCAGTACCCGGACTGGATCCCTCTACGAGCAGTACTTC. Residues: CASSTRTGSLYEQYF.

V is TRBV28 and J is TRBJ1-1, with 8 bases lining up with TRBD1. J lost 10 bases, V lost 2 bases, and 15 bases had no gene match. There are 16 residues in the CDR3. Per germline, CDR1 MDHEN and CDR2 SYDVKM. Here the CDR3 DNA reads TGTGCCAGCAGTTTAGTCGCTGGGACAGGTGGTTTCGGAGCTTTCTTT. It yields the protein CASSLVAGTGGFGAFF.

The rearrangement joins TRBV7-2 to TRBJ1-3, with D tentatively TRBD1 (6 bases). Trimming left V 1 base short and J 4 bases short, with 14 bases between. CDR1 and CDR2 (germline): SGHTA, FQGNSA. CDR3 length: 16 residues. The CDR3 is CASSLVVSGVGNTIYF. The DNA of the CDR3 is TGTGCCAGCAGCTTAGTGGTCTCAGGGGTGGGAAACACCATATATTTT.